Listed below are T cell receptor beta chains from one sample, sequenced in a study of blood T cell repertoires in COVID-19. Clones were read by immunoSEQ multiplex PCR, and TCRdb kept only the in-frame ones, dropping some. The profile shows some 250,000 clones, 65% to 85% of them singletons. Sequencing was performed on peripheral blood. The receptors shown here come from a woman of 80 years or more with acute or convalescent COVID-19. Each CDR3 is given with its conserved first and last residue. A D gene is named only where the DNA matches it firmly. Not every row has a clone size; where given, it reads once, few, many or a size class.

D: TRBD1; size: .; V: TRBV6-5; J: TRBJ1-1; CDR3: CASSPGTGRTEAFF; DNA: TGTGCCAGCAGTCCCGGGACAGGGCGCACTGAAGCTTTCTTT
D: .; size: .; V: TRBV27; J: TRBJ1-4; CDR3: CASSLNSGTRNEKLFF; DNA: TGTGCCAGCAGTTTAAATTCGGGAACTCGGAATGAAAAACTGTTTTTT
D: TRBD1; size: .; V: TRBV27; J: TRBJ1-5; CDR3: CASSFGQGGQPQHF; DNA: TGTGCCAGCAGTTTCGGACAGGGCGGACAGCCCCAGCATTTT
D: .; size: .; V: TRBV7-9; J: TRBJ1-1; CDR3: CASSLGAQVGITEAFF; DNA: TGTGCCAGCAGCTTAGGGGCCCAAGTTGGTATCACTGAAGCTTTCTTT
D: .; size: .; V: TRBV5-1; J: TRBJ2-3; CDR3: CASSLGVSSGGGTDTQYF; DNA: TGCGCCAGCAGCTTGGGTGTTAGTAGCGGAGGTGGCACAGATACGCAGTATTTT
D: TRBD1; size: few; V: TRBV29-1; J: TRBJ2-1; CDR3: CSVSAGTAYNEQFF; DNA: TGCAGCGTCTCCGCCGGGACAGCCTACAATGAGCAGTTCTTC
D: TRBD2; size: .; V: TRBV7-9; J: TRBJ2-7; CDR3: CASSRGLAGEVYEQYF; DNA: TGTGCCAGCAGCCGAGGACTAGCGGGAGAGGTATACGAGCAGTACTTC
D: .; size: .; V: TRBV14; J: TRBJ2-1; CDR3: CASSQDKWANNEQFF; DNA: TGTGCCAGCAGCCAAGATAAATGGGCCAACAATGAGCAGTTCTTC
D: TRBD1; size: .; V: TRBV7-2; J: TRBJ1-2; CDR3: CASSPGTGDNYGYTF; DNA: TGTGCCAGCAGCCCCGGGACAGGGGATAACTATGGCTACACCTTC
D: TRBD1; size: .; V: TRBV30; J: TRBJ2-5; CDR3: CAWSGDSGARQETQYF; DNA: TGTGCCTGGAGCGGGGACAGTGGGGCGCGCCAAGAGACCCAGTACTTC
D: .; size: .; V: TRBV7-9; J: TRBJ2-1; CDR3: CASSSKEGAGSNEQFF; DNA: TGTGCCAGCAGCTCGAAGGAAGGGGCCGGGTCCAATGAGCAGTTCTTC
D: TRBD2; size: .; V: TRBV25-1; J: TRBJ2-5; CDR3: CASSRLAGGQETQYF; DNA: TGTGCCAGTTCTCGTCTAGCGGGGGGACAAGAGACCCAGTACTTC
D: .; size: .; V: TRBV19; J: TRBJ2-2; CDR3: CASSTNTGELFF; DNA: TGTGCCAGTTCCACGAACACCGGGGAGCTGTTTTTT
D: TRBD2; size: once; V: TRBV7-9; J: TRBJ2-5; CDR3: CATTAGRGLAGKETQYF; DNA: TGTGCCACAACGGCGGGGAGAGGACTAGCGGGAAAAGAGACCCAGTACTTC
D: .; size: .; V: TRBV29-1; J: TRBJ1-1; CDR3: CSVQAGGTEAFF; DNA: TGCAGCGTTCAAGCGGGAGGGACTGAAGCTTTCTTT
D: TRBD2; size: many; V: TRBV4-1; J: TRBJ2-1; CDR3: CASSQDLGLAGNEQFF; DNA: TGCGCCAGCAGCCAAGATTTGGGACTAGCGGGCAATGAGCAGTTCTTC
D: .; size: .; V: TRBV3-1/TRBV3-2; J: TRBJ1-1; CDR3: CASSLLQGTEAFF; DNA: TGTGCCAGCAGCCTCCTACAGGGTACTGAAGCTTTCTTT
D: .; size: .; V: TRBV6-4; J: TRBJ1-4; CDR3: CASSVEAPPATNEKLFF; DNA: TGTGCCAGCAGTGTGGAGGCCCCTCCGGCAACTAATGAAAAACTGTTTTTT
D: .; size: .; V: TRBV5-1; J: TRBJ2-3; CDR3: CASSQDMNTQYF; DNA: TGCGCCAGCAGCCAGGACATGAATACGCAGTATTTT
D: .; size: .; V: TRBV9; J: TRBJ2-7; CDR3: CASSVGERGRGSHEQYF; DNA: TGTGCCAGCAGCGTAGGAGAGAGGGGCAGGGGATCCCACGAGCAGTACTTC
D: TRBD1; size: .; V: TRBV5-8; J: TRBJ1-6; CDR3: CASSLGTGITDNSPLHF; DNA: TGTGCCAGCAGCTTGGGGACAGGCATAACTGATAATTCACCCCTCCACTTT
D: .; size: .; V: TRBV14; J: TRBJ1-6; CDR3: CASSQARNSPLHF; DNA: TGTGCCAGCAGCCAAGCCCGGAATTCACCCCTCCACTTT
D: TRBD1; size: .; V: TRBV18; J: TRBJ1-1; CDR3: CASSPPTTGYTEAFF; DNA: TGTGCCAGCTCACCGCCCACGACAGGGTACACTGAAGCTTTCTTT
D: TRBD1; size: .; V: TRBV5-4; J: TRBJ1-5; CDR3: CASSFQGGQPQHF; DNA: TGTGCCAGCAGCTTTCAGGGGGGTCAGCCCCAGCATTTT
D: .; size: .; V: TRBV19; J: TRBJ2-1; CDR3: CASSKGDSSYNEQFF; DNA: TGTGCCAGTAGTAAGGGCGACAGCTCCTACAATGAGCAGTTCTTC
D: .; size: .; V: TRBV11-3; J: TRBJ2-7; CDR3: CASSLTAGYEQYF; DNA: TGTGCCAGCAGCTTAACTGCGGGATACGAGCAGTACTTC
D: TRBD2; size: .; V: TRBV9; J: TRBJ2-1; CDR3: CASSVKGGLDNEQFF; DNA: TGTGCCAGCAGCGTCAAAGGGGGACTAGACAATGAGCAGTTCTTC